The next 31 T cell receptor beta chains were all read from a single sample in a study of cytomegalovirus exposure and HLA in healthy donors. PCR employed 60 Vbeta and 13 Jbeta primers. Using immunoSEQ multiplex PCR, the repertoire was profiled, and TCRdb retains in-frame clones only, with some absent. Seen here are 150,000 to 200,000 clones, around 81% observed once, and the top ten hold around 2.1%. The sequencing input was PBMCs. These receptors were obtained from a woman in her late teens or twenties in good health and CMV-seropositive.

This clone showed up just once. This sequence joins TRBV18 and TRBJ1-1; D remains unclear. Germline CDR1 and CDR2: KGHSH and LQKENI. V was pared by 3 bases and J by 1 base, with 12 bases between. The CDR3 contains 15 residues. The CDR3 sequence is CASSPKSGANTEAFF. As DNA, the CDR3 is TGTGCCAGCTCACCTAAAAGTGGAGCGAACACTGAAGCTTTCTTT.

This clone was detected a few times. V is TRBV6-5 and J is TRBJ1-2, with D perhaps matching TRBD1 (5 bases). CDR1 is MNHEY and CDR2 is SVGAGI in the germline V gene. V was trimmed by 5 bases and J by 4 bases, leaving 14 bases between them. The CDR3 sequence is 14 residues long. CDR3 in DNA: TGTGCCAGCAGTGAAGTGGCAGGGCGCTATGGCTACACCTTC. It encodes CASSEVAGRYGYTF.

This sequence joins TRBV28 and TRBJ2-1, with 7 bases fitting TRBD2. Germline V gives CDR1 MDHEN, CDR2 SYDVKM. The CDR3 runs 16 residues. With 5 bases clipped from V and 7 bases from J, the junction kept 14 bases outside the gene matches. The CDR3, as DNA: TGTGCCAGCAGTGCCCCGAGGGAGGGAGGTGGGAATGAGCAGTTCTTC. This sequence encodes CASSAPREGGGNEQFF.

The CDR3 sequence is CASSFRLSTGELFF. The CDR3 region has the DNA TGTGCCAGCAGCTTTAGACTGAGCACCGGGGAGCTGTTTTTT. The chain couples TRBV9 to TRBJ2-2, with D unclear. Per the germline V gene, CDR1 is SGDLS and CDR2 is YYNGEE. The V end was cut by 4 bases, the J end by 4 bases, with 11 bases between. The CDR3 extends over 14 amino acids.

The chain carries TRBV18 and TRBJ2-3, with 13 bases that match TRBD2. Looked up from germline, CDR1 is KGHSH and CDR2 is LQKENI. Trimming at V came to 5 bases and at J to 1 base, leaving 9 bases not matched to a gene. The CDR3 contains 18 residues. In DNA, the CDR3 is TGTGCCAGCTCAAGTCCCCTAGGGACTAGCGGGGGCACAGATACGCAGTATTTT. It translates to CASSSPLGTSGGTDTQYF.

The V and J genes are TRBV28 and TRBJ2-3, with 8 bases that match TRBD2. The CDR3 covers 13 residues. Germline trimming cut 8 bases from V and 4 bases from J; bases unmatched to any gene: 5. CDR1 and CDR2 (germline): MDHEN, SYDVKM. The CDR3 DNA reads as TGTGCCAGCTTTCAGCGGGGGCCAGATACGCAGTATTTT. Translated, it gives CASFQRGPDTQYF. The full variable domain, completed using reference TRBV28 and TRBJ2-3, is DVKVTQSSRYLVKRTGEKVFLECVQDMDHENMFWYRQDPGLGLRLIYFSYDVKMKEKGDIPEGYSVSREKKERFSLILESASTNQTSMYLCASFQRGPDTQYFGPGTRLTVL.

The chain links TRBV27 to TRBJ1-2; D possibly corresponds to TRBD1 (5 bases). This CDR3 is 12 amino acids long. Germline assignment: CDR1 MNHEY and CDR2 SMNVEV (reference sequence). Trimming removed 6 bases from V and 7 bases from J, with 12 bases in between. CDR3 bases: TGTGCCAGCAGCATAGGGGATGGTGGCTACACCTTC. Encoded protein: CASSIGDGGYTF.

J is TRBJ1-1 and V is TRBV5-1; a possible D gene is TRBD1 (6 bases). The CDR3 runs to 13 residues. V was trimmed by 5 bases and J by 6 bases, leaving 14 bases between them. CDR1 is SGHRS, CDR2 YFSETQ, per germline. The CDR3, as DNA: TGCGCCAGCAGGAGAGGGGGTTTCGCTGAAGCTTTCTTT. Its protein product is CASRRGGFAEAFF.

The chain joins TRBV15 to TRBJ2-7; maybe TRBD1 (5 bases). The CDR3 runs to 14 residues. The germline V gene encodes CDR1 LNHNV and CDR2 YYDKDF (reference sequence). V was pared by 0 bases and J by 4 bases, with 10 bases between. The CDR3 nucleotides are TGTGCCACCAGCAGAGATGGACAACTATACGAGCAGTACTTC. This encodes CATSRDGQLYEQYF.

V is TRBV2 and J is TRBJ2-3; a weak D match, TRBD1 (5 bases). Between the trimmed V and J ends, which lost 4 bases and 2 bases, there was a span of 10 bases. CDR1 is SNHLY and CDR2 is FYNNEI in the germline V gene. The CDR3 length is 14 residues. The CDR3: CASSGGRATDTQYF. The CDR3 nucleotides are TGTGCCAGCAGTGGTGGCAGGGCCACAGATACGCAGTATTTT.

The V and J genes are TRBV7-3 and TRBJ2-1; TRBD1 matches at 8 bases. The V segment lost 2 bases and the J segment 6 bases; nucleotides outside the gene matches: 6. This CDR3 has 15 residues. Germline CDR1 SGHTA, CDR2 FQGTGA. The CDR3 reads CASSLSSTGANEQFF. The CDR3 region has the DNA TGTGCCAGCAGCTTATCCTCGACAGGGGCCAATGAGCAGTTCTTC. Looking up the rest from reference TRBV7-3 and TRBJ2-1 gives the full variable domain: GAGVSQTPSNKVTEKGKYVELRCDPISGHTALYWYRQSLGQGPEFLIYFQGTGAADDSGLPNDRFFAVRPEGSVSTLKIQRTERGDSAVYLCASSLSSTGANEQFFGPGTRLTVL.

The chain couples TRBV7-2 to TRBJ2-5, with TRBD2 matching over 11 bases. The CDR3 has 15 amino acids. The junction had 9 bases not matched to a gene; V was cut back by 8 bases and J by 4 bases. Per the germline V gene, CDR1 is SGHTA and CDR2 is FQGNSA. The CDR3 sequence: CASVAGGPGSETQYF. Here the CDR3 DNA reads TGTGCCAGCGTAGCGGGGGGGCCGGGCTCAGAGACCCAGTACTTC.

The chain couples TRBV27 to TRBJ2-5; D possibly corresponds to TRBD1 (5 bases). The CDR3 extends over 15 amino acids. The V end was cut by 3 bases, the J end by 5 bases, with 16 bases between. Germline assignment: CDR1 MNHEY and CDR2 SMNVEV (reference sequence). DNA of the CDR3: TGTGCCAGCAGTTTGGTTTCGGCAGGGCGGGAGACCCAGTACTTC. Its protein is CASSLVSAGRETQYF.

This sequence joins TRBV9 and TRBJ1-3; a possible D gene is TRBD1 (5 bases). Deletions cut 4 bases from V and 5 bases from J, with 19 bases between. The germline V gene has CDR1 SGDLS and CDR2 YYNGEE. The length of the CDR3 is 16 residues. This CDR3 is CASSPDPVGARNTIYF. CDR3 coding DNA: TGTGCCAGCAGCCCGGACCCGGTAGGGGCTCGAAACACCATATATTTT.

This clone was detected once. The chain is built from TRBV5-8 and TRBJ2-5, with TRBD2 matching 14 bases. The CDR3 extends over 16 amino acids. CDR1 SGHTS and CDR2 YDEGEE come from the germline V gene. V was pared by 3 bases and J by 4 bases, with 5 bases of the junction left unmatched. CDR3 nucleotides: TGTGCCAGCAGCTCGGGACTAGCGGGGGCGGGAGAGACCCAGTACTTC. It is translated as CASSSGLAGAGETQYF.

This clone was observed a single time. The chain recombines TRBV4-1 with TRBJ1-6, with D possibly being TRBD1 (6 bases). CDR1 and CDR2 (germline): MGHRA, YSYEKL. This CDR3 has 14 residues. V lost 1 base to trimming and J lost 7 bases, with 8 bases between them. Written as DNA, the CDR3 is TGCGCCAGCAGCCAAGGGGACATCAATTCACCCCTCCACTTT. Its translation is CASSQGDINSPLHF.

The chain's CDR3 is CASSFGRGYYEQYF. CDR3 coding DNA: TGTGCCAGCAGTTTTGGCAGGGGCTACTACGAGCAGTACTTC. The chain employs TRBV27 and TRBJ2-7; D is possibly TRBD1 (6 bases). Germline loops: CDR1 MNHEY, CDR2 SMNVEV (reference sequence). Between the trimmed V and J ends, which lost 3 bases and 3 bases, there was a span of 12 bases. The CDR3 loop spans 14 amino acids.

CDR3 in DNA: TGTGCCAGGGGGGACTCTCAACCCATTTACGAGCAGTACGTC. Residues: CARGDSQPIYEQYV. The V gene is TRBV6-4, the J gene TRBJ2-7; a possible D gene is TRBD2 (6 bases). The CDR3 length is 14 residues. V lost 9 bases and J 4 bases, leaving 19 bases between the germline ends. Germline CDR1 and CDR2: MRHNA and SNTAGT.

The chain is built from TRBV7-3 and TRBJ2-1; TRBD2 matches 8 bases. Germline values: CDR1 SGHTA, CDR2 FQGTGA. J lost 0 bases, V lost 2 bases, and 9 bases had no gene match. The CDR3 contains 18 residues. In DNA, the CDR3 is TGTGCCAGCAGCTTATATCCGGGGGGGGGAAGCTCCTACAATGAGCAGTTCTTC. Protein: CASSLYPGGGSSYNEQFF.

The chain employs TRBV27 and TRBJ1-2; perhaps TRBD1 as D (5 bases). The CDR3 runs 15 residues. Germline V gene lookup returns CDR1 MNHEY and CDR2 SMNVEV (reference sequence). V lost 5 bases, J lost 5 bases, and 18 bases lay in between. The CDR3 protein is CASSPGPVRPYGYTF. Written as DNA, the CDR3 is TGTGCCAGCAGTCCAGGGCCGGTCAGACCTTATGGCTACACCTTC.

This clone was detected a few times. The CDR3 DNA sequence: TGTGCCAGCAGTCCCCAGGTAGCGGGGTCCGGGGAGCTGTTTTTT. Amino acid sequence: CASSPQVAGSGELFF. This chain connects TRBV27 to TRBJ2-2; 8 bases agree with TRBD2. The CDR3 has 15 residues. J was trimmed by 6 bases and V by 5 bases; bases with no gene match: 8. Looked up from germline, CDR1 is MNHEY and CDR2 is SMNVEV (reference sequence).

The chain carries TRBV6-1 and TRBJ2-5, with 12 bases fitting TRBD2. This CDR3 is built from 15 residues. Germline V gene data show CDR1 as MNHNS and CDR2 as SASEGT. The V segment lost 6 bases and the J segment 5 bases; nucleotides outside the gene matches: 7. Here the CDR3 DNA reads TGTGCCAGCAGGATAGGACTAGCGGGGACTGAGACCCAGTACTTC. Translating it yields CASRIGLAGTETQYF.

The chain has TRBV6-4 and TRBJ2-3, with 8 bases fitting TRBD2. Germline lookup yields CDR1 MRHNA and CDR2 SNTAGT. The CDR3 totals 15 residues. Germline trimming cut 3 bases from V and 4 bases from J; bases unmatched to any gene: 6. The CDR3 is CASSDTTSGADTQYF. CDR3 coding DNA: TGTGCCAGCAGTGATACCACTAGCGGCGCAGATACGCAGTATTTT.

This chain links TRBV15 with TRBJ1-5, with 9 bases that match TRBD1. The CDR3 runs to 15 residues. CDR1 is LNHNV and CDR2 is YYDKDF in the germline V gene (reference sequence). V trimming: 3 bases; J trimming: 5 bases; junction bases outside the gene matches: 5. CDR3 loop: CATSSRTGVYQPQHF. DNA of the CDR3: TGTGCCACCAGCAGTCGGACAGGGGTTTATCAGCCCCAGCATTTT.

CDR3 nucleotides: TGTGCCAGCAGGGGGGGTCGGGGGATTACCGGGGAGCTGTTTTTT. Translation: CASRGGRGITGELFF. The chain links TRBV28 to TRBJ2-2; a possible D gene is TRBD2 (6 bases). V was clipped by 6 bases and J by 5 bases, with 16 bases between them. The CDR3 totals 15 residues. CDR1 is MDHEN, CDR2 SYDVKM, per germline. Based on the CDR3 plus reference TRBV28 and TRBJ2-2, the full variable domain is DVKVTQSSRYLVKRTGEKVFLECVQDMDHENMFWYRQDPGLGLRLIYFSYDVKMKEKGDIPEGYSVSREKKERFSLILESASTNQTSMYLCASRGGRGITGELFFGEGSRLTVL.

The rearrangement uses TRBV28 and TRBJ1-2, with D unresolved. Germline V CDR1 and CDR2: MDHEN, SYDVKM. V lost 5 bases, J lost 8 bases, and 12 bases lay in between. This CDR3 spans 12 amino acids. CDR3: CASSDRGRGYTF. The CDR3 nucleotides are TGTGCCAGCAGTGACCGAGGGCGGGGCTACACCTTC.

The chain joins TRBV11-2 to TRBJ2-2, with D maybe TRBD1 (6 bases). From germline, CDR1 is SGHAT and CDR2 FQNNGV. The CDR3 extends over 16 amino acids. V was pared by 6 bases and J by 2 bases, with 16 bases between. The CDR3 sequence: CASRNYRVKNTGELFF. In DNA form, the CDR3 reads TGTGCCAGCAGGAACTACAGGGTGAAAAACACCGGGGAGCTGTTTTTT.

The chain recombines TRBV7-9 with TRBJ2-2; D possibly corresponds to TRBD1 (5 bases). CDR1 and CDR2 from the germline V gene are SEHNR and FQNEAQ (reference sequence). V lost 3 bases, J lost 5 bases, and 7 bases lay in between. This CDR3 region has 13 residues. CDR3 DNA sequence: TGTGCCAGCAGCTTGGGGCGGACCGGGGAGCTGTTTTTT. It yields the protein CASSLGRTGELFF.

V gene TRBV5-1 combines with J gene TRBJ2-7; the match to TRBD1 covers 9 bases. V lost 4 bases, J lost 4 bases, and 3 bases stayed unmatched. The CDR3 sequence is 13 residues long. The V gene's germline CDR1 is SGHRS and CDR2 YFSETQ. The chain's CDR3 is CASSMGQGYEQYF. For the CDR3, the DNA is TGCGCCAGCAGCATGGGACAGGGATACGAGCAGTACTTC.

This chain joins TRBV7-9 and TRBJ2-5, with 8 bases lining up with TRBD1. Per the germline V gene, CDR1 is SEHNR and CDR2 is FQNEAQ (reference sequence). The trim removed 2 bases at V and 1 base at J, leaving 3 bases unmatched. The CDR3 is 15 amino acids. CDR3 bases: TGTGCCAGCAGCTTACCAGACAGGGGCCAAGAGACCCAGTACTTC. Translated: CASSLPDRGQETQYF.

CDR3 loop: CASSHSSYNEQFF. CDR3 in DNA: TGTGCCAGCAGCCATTCCTCCTACAATGAGCAGTTCTTC. V usage is TRBV7-9 and J usage is TRBJ2-1; D is uncertain. V dropped 5 bases and J dropped 0 bases, with 5 bases sitting between them. CDR3 length: 13 residues. Germline V gives CDR1 SEHNR, CDR2 FQNEAQ (reference sequence).